This passage covers 21 T cell receptor beta chains from one sample sequenced in a study of OX40 agonist ivuxolimab in advanced cancers. Repertoires were generated with immunoSEQ multiplex PCR, while TCRdb's copy carries only in-frame clones and drops some. Of tens of thousands of clones in the sample, 75% to 85% are singletons; the top ten hold over 4.5%. This specimen consisted of CD4+ or CD8+ T cells sorted from blood, obtained in a trial of the OX40 agonist ivuxolimab. Receptor source: an adult with an advanced solid tumor such as melanoma, head and neck, liver or kidney cancer.

The J gene is TRBJ2-3, the V gene TRBV7-3; TRBD2 matches 7 bases. The CDR3 totals 20 residues. Trimming at V came to 1 base and at J to 7 bases, leaving 23 bases not matched to a gene. The germline gives CDR1 SGHTA, CDR2 FQGTGA. CDR3 sequence: CASSLNVRGGSPQSVYTQYF. The DNA of the CDR3 is TGTGCCAGCAGCTTAAACGTTCGGGGCGGGAGCCCTCAGAGTGTGTATACGCAGTATTTT.

This clone appeared once. This rearrangement joins TRBV7-2 to TRBJ1-4; D is unresolved. The germline V gene encodes CDR1 SGHTA and CDR2 FQGNSA. V was pared by 8 bases and J by 4 bases, with 8 bases between. The CDR3 is 12 amino acids. Here the CDR3 reads CASGRSNEKLFF. CDR3 sequence (DNA): TGTGCCAGCGGGCGGAGTAATGAAAAACTGTTTTTT.

The genes are TRBV4-3 and TRBJ2-5, with 11 bases fitting TRBD2. From germline, CDR1 is LGHNA and CDR2 YSLEER. J gave up 9 bases and V 0 bases, and 3 bases lay outside the gene matches. The CDR3 has 14 amino acids. CDR3 in DNA: TGCGCCAGCAGCCAAGATAGGACTAGCGGGCCCCAGTACTTC. Translating it yields CASSQDRTSGPQYF.

Only a few counts were recorded for this clone. This chain joins TRBV20-1 and TRBJ1-2; D may be TRBD1 (5 bases). The germline V gene has CDR1 DFQATT and CDR2 SNEGSKA (reference sequence). This CDR3 has 10 residues. The DNA for the CDR3 is TGCAGAGTCCGGGACCTGGGCTACACCTTC. Protein sequence: CRVRDLGYTF.

The chain carries TRBV5-6 and TRBJ2-2, with a tentative D call TRBD1 (7 bases). CDR1 and CDR2 (germline): SGHDT, YYEEEE. The CDR3 is 17 amino acids. Trimming removed 4 bases from V and 6 bases from J, with 22 bases in between. The CDR3 DNA follows: TGTGCCAGCAGCCACCCGGTGGAGGGGGCGCTTGCCGGGGAGCTGTTTTTT. This sequence encodes CASSHPVEGALAGELFF.

J is TRBJ2-2 and V is TRBV5-1; D might be TRBD1 or TRBD2, each matching 5 bases. V lost 0 bases to trimming and J lost 7 bases, with 16 bases between them. The germline CDR1 and CDR2 sequences are SGHRS and YFSETQ. This CDR3 contains 16 residues. CDR3: CASSLGDPSRSGELFF. CDR3 DNA sequence: TGCGCCAGCAGCTTGGGGGACCCTTCCCGCAGCGGGGAGCTGTTTTTT.

This chain connects TRBV7-2 to TRBJ2-7; 8 bases align to TRBD1. Trimming removed 5 bases from V and 4 bases from J; junction bases left unmatched: 10. Germline CDR1 reads SGHTA; CDR2 reads FQGNSA. The CDR3 covers 15 residues. CDR3 residues: CASSPGGRYLYEQYF. CDR3 nucleotide sequence: TGTGCCAGCAGCCCAGGGGGCAGATATCTTTACGAGCAGTACTTC.

This clone was observed a handful of times. The V gene is TRBV2, the J gene TRBJ1-5; D gene unclear. The CDR3 consists of 14 residues. Germline CDR1 SNHLY, CDR2 FYNNEI. The V end lost 8 bases, the J end lost 0 bases, and 11 bases lay between the germline ends. The CDR3 DNA is TGTGCCAGCGGGGAGGCGTTTAGCAATCAGCCCCAGCATTTT. Its protein product is CASGEAFSNQPQHF.

In its sample, this clone was seen a few times. The V gene is TRBV27, the J gene TRBJ1-1, with a possible D match to TRBD1 (5 bases). The germline gives CDR1 MNHEY, CDR2 SMNVEV (reference sequence). V gave up 5 bases and J gave up 7 bases, with 11 bases separating them. CDR3 length: 12 residues. The CDR3 nucleotides are TGTGCCAGCAGTGGACGGGGCTATGAAGCTTTCTTT. It specifies CASSGRGYEAFF.

This sequence joins TRBV14 and TRBJ2-7, with D unclear. There are 19 residues in the CDR3. The germline CDR1 and CDR2 sequences are SGHDN and FVKESK. Trimming shortened V by 4 bases and J by 0 bases, and 25 bases separated the two germline ends. The CDR3 sequence: CASSPRGGLWGLGSYEQYF. The CDR3, as DNA: TGTGCCAGCAGCCCTCGCGGTGGCCTCTGGGGTCTGGGCTCCTACGAGCAGTACTTC.

The chain employs TRBV11-2 and TRBJ1-5, with D maybe TRBD1 (6 bases). V was shortened by 2 bases and J by 0 bases, with 17 bases between the two germline ends. This CDR3 region has 18 residues. Per the germline V gene, CDR1 is SGHAT and CDR2 is FQNNGV. This chain's CDR3 is CASSLTGTTPYSNQPQHF. CDR3 in DNA: TGTGCCAGCAGCTTAACCGGGACAACCCCATATAGCAATCAGCCCCAGCATTTT. Based on the CDR3 plus reference TRBV11-2 and TRBJ1-5, the full variable domain is EAGVAQSPRYKIIEKRQSVAFWCNPISGHATLYWYQQILGQGPKLLIQFQNNGVVDDSQLPKDRFSAERLKGVDSTLKIQPAKLEDSAVYLCASSLTGTTPYSNQPQHFGDGTRLSIL.

This clone was counted a few times. The rearrangement uses TRBV19 and TRBJ1-5; 7 positions agree with TRBD1. The trim removed 4 bases at V and 6 bases at J, leaving 9 bases unmatched. This CDR3 spans 15 amino acids. Germline V CDR1 and CDR2: LNHDA, SQIVND (reference sequence). The DNA for the CDR3 is TGTGCCAGTAGTAAAGCGAGACAGGGCTCTCAGCCCCAGCATTTT. Protein: CASSKARQGSQPQHF. The entire variable domain, with the rest obtained from reference TRBV19 and TRBJ1-5, is as follows: DGGITQSPKYLFRKEGQNVTLSCEQNLNHDAMYWYRQDPGQGLRLIYYSQIVNDFQKGDIAEGYSVSREKKESFPLTVTSAQKNPTAFYLCASSKARQGSQPQHFGDGTRLSIL.

The chain carries TRBV5-1 and TRBJ2-7; TRBD1 matches at 8 bases. CDR1 and CDR2 from the germline V gene are SGHRS and YFSETQ. V was pared by 3 bases and J by 6 bases, with 5 bases of the junction left unmatched. The length of the CDR3 is 13 residues. The CDR3 sequence is CASSSRTGFEQYF. DNA of the CDR3: TGCGCCAGCAGCTCGAGGACAGGGTTCGAGCAGTACTTC.

The genes are TRBV19 and TRBJ1-1, with TRBD1 matching 7 bases. The CDR3 has 13 residues. CDR1 and CDR2 (germline): LNHDA, SQIVND (reference sequence). The V and J ends lost 5 bases and 5 bases, in that order; junction bases with no gene match: 5. The CDR3 bases are TGTGCCAGTAGTCGACAGGGAAAGACTGAAGCTTTCTTT. It translates to CASSRQGKTEAFF.

In the case of this clone: One end of the junction does not line up with germline, which may come from a read error. The gene calls are TRBV5-5 and TRBJ1-6; TRBD1 agrees at 11 bases. The CDR3 is 19 amino acids. From germline, CDR1 is SGHKS and CDR2 YYEKEE (reference sequence). Here the CDR3 reads CASSPRPPGTGGGNSPLHF. DNA for the CDR3: TGCGCCAGCAGCCCCAGACCCCCCGGGACAGGGGGTGGTAATTCACCCCTCCACTTT.

The V and J genes are TRBV11-3 and TRBJ2-7; no firm D call. Trimming pared 5 bases from V and 0 bases from J, leaving 5 bases between. Germline CDR1 SGHNT, CDR2 YENEEA. The CDR3 extends over 12 amino acids. The CDR3 DNA is TGTGCCAGCAGCGGGAACTCCTACGAGCAGTACTTC. It is translated as CASSGNSYEQYF.

The chain joins TRBV10-1 to TRBJ2-1, with D unclear. V lost 3 bases and J lost 2, with 11 bases in between. The CDR3 contains 15 residues. Germline V lookup: CDR1 WNHNN, CDR2 SYGVQD (reference sequence). Here the CDR3 DNA reads TGCGCCAGCAGTGAAGGACGTGGCCCCTACAATGAGCAGTTCTTC. It is translated as CASSEGRGPYNEQFF.

CDR3 bases: TGTGCCAGCAGTTTATATCCCCCTAGGGGGGACGCTGAAGCTTTCTTT. Translating it yields CASSLYPPRGDAEAFF. The rearrangement joins TRBV27 to TRBJ1-1; a weak D match, TRBD1 (6 bases). V was clipped by 1 base and J by 6 bases, with 18 bases between them. This CDR3 contains 16 residues. The germline gives CDR1 MNHEY, CDR2 SMNVEV (reference sequence).

The J gene is TRBJ2-3, the V gene TRBV5-7; D may be TRBD1 or TRBD2 (5 bases each). TRBV5-7 counts as an open reading frame of uncertain function. CDR3 size: 16 residues. The V end was cut by 3 bases, the J end by 3 bases, with 17 bases between. In DNA, the CDR3 is TGTGCCAGCAGCTGGGCAGCCCCGGGGCGGACAGATACGCAGTATTTT. This sequence encodes CASSWAAPGRTDTQYF.

This clone showed up many times. The chain joins TRBV5-4 to TRBJ1-2, with TRBD1 matching 11 bases. The CDR3 sequence is 15 residues long. J gave up 8 bases and V 0 bases, and 6 bases lay outside the gene matches. Germline V gives CDR1 SGHNT, CDR2 YYREEE (reference sequence). CDR3 nucleotide sequence: TGTGCCAGCAGCTTGGGAGGACAGGGGGCGGAAGGCTACACCTTC. This encodes CASSLGGQGAEGYTF.

The CDR3 here is CASSIGGRQPQHF. The CDR3 DNA is TGTGCCAGTAGTATAGGGGGACGACAGCCCCAGCATTTT. The chain couples TRBV19 to TRBJ1-5, with a tentative D call TRBD1 (5 bases). Germline assignment: CDR1 LNHDA and CDR2 SQIVND (reference sequence). The CDR3 runs to 13 residues. V shed 1 base and J shed 7 bases, with 8 bases lying between them.